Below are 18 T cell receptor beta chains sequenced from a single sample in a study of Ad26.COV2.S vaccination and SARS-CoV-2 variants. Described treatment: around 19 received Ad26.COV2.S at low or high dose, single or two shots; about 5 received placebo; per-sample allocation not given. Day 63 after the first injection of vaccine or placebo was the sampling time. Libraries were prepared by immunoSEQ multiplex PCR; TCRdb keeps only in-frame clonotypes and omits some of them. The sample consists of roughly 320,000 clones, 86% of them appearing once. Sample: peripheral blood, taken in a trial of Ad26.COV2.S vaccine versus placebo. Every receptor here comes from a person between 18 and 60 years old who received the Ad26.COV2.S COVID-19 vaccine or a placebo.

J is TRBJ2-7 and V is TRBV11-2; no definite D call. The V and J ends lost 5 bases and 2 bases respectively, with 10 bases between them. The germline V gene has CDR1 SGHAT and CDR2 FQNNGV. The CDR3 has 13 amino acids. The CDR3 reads CASSGDKTYEQYF. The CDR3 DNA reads TGTGCCAGCAGCGGCGACAAAACCTACGAGCAGTACTTC.

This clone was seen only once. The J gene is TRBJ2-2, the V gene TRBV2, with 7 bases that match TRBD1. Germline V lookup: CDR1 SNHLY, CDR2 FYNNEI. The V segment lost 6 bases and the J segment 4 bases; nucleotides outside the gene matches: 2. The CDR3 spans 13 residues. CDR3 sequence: CASRGQTTGELFF. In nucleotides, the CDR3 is TGTGCCAGCAGGGGACAGACCACCGGGGAGCTGTTTTTT.

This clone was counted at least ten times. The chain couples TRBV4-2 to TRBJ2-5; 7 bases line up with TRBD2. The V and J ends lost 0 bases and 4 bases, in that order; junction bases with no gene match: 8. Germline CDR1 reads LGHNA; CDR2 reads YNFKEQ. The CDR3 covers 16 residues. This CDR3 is CASSQEGGGRGETQYF. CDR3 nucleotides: TGTGCCAGCAGCCAAGAGGGCGGGGGAAGGGGAGAGACCCAGTACTTC.

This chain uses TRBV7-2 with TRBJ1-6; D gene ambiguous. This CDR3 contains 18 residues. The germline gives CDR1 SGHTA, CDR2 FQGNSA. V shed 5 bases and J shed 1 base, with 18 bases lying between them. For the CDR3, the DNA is TGTGCCAGCAGCGGGTTGGAGGGTTTGGGGTCCTATAATTCACCCCTCCACTTT. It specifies CASSGLEGLGSYNSPLHF. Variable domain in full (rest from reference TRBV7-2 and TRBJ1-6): GAGVSQSPSNKVTEKGKDVELRCDPISGHTALYWYRQSLGQGLEFLIYFQGNSAPDKSGLPSDRFSAERTGGSVSTLTIQRTQQEDSAVYLCASSGLEGLGSYNSPLHFGNGTRLTVT.

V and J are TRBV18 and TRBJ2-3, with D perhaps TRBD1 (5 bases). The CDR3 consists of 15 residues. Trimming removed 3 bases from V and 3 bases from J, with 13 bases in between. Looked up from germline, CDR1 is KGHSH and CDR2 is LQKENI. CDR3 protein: CASSPSWQGTDTQYF. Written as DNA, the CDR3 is TGTGCCAGCTCACCTTCCTGGCAGGGAACAGATACGCAGTATTTT.

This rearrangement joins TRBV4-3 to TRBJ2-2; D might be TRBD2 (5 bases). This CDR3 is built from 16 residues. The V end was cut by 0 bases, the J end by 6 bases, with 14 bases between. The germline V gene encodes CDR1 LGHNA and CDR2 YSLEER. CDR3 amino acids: CASSQDLASHAGELFF. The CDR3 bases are TGCGCCAGCAGCCAAGATTTAGCTAGCCATGCCGGGGAGCTGTTTTTT.

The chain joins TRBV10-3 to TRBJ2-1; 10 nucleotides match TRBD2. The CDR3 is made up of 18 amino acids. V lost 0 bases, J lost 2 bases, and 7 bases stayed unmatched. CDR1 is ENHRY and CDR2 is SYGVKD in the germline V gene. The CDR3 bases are TGTGCCATCAGTGAGTCTTCTTACGGGACTAGCGCCTACAATGAGCAGTTCTTC. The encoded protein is CAISESSYGTSAYNEQFF.

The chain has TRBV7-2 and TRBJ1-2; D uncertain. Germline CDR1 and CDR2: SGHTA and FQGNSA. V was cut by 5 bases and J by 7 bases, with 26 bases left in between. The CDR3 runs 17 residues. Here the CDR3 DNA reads TGTGCCAGCAGCGGCGGTGGGCCGACGCTCTCCATGGGTGGCTACACCTTC. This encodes CASSGGGPTLSMGGYTF.

The CDR3 protein is CASSQARGGDNEQFF. The DNA for the CDR3 is TGCGCCAGCAGCCAAGCCCGGGGGGGTGACAATGAGCAGTTCTTC. This chain joins TRBV4-1 and TRBJ2-1; 8 nucleotides agree with TRBD2. The CDR3 runs 15 residues. Germline loops: CDR1 MGHRA, CDR2 YSYEKL. V trimming: 1 base; J trimming: 5 bases; junction bases outside the gene matches: 4.

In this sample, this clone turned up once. CDR3 residues: CSARRGTGGYEQYF. For the CDR3, the DNA is TGCAGCGCCCGGAGGGGGACAGGGGGTTACGAGCAGTACTTC. The chain carries TRBV29-1 and TRBJ2-7; 11 bases map to TRBD1. V trimming: 7 bases; J trimming: 4 bases; junction bases outside the gene matches: 9. The germline V gene has CDR1 SQVTM and CDR2 ANQGSEA. The length of the CDR3 is 14 residues.

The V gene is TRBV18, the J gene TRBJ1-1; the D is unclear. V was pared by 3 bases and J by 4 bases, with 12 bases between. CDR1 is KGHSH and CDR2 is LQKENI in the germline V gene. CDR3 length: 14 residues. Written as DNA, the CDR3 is TGTGCCAGCTCACCTTCTCCTACGGGCACTGAAGCTTTCTTT. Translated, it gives CASSPSPTGTEAFF. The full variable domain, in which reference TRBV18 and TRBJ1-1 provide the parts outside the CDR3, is NAGVMQNPRHLVRRRGQEARLRCSPMKGHSHVYWYRQLPEEGLKFMVYLQKENIIDESGMPKERFSAEFPKEGPSILRIQQVVRGDSAAYFCASSPSPTGTEAFFGQGTRLTVV.

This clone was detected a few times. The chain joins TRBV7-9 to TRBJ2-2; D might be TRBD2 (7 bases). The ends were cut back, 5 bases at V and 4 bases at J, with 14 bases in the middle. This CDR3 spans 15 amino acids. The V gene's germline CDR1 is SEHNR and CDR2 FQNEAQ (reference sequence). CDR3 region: CASSLRGGPTGELFF. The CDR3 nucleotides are TGTGCCAGCAGCCTAAGGGGGGGACCCACCGGGGAGCTGTTTTTT. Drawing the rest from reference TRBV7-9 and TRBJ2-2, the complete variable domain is DTGVSQNPRHKITKRGQNVTFRCDPISEHNRLYWYRQTLGQGPEFLTYFQNEAQLEKSRLLSDRFSAERPKGSFSTLEIQRTEQGDSAMYLCASSLRGGPTGELFFGEGSRLTVL.

CDR3 loop: CASSLTGREAFF. DNA of the CDR3: TGCGCCAGCAGCTTGACCGGGCGTGAAGCTTTCTTT. This chain links TRBV5-1 with TRBJ1-1; no clear D gene. CDR1 and CDR2 (germline): SGHRS, YFSETQ. V lost 1 base and J lost 7, with 8 bases in between. This CDR3 spans 12 amino acids.

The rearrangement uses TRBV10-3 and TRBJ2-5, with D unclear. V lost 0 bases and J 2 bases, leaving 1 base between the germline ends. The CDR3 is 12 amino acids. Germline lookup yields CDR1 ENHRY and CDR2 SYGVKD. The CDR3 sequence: CAISESQETQYF. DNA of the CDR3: TGTGCCATCAGTGAGTCGCAAGAGACCCAGTACTTC.

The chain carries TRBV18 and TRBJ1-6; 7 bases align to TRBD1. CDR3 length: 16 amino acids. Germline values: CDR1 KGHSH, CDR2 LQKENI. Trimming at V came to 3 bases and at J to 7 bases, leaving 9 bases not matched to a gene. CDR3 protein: CASSPRQGPGNSPLHF. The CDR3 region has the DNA TGTGCCAGCTCACCCCGACAGGGCCCGGGGAATTCACCCCTCCACTTT.

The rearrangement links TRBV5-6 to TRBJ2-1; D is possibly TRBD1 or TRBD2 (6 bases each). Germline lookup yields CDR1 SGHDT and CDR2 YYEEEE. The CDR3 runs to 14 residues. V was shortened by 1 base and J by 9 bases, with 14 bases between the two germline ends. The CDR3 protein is CASSLPQGRSEQFF. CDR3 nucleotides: TGTGCCAGCAGCTTGCCGCAGGGGAGGAGTGAGCAGTTCTTC. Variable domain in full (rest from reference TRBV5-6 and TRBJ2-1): DAGVTQSPTHLIKTRGQQVTLRCSPKSGHDTVSWYQQALGQGPQFIFQYYEEEERQRGNFPDRFSGHQFPNYSSELNVNALLLGDSALYLCASSLPQGRSEQFFGPGTRLTVL.

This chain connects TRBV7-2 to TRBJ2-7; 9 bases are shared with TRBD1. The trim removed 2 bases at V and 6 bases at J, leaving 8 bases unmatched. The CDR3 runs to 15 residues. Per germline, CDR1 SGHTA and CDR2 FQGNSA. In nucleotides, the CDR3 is TGTGCCAGCAGCTTATTCCGGGACAGGGTGTCCGAGCAGTACTTC. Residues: CASSLFRDRVSEQYF.

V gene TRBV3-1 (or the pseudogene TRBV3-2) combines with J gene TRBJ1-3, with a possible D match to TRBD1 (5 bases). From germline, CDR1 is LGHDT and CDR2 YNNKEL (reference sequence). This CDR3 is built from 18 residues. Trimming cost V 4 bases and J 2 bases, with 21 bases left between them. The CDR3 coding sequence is TGTGCCAGCAGCCGCATCACGGGACTCCCAGGGCCTGGAAACACCATATATTTT. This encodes CASSRITGLPGPGNTIYF.